This TCR beta chain was profiled in a study of CD8 T cells in Susac syndrome. Random hexamers were used to reverse transcribe about 0.5 to 1 ug of RNA. TCRdb used MiXCR to reprocess the immunoSEQ multiplex PCR reads, holding one entry per CDR3 protein. This table has 55,000 to 75,000 distinct CDR3 sequences, approximately 93% appearing once. Remarks on this clonotype: No antigen is known for it.

This CDR3 has 15 amino acids. Trimming at V came to 5 bases and at J to 4 bases, leaving 8 bases not matched to a gene. Germline V CDR1 and CDR2: MNHNY, SVGAGI (reference sequence). General study findings and limits: The CD4+ T cell repertoires in Susac syndrome did not show any clonal expansion.

Sample: CD4+ T cells from PBMCs. The source of this sequence is a human donor with Susac syndrome. This chain uses TRBV6-6 with TRBJ1-2; 9 bases are a match to TRBD1. For the CDR3, the DNA is TGTGCCAGCAGTAACCCGGGACAGGGACTCTATGGCTACACCTTC. Its protein product is CASSNPGQGLYGYTF.